In this sample, the clone carrying this TCR beta chain turned up a few times. Antigen: not known. This sample is part of a study of cytomegalovirus exposure and HLA in healthy donors. Findings and caveats of the study: In a later analysis, TCR beta V- and J-gene trimming showed a link to a missense DCLRE1C variant.

Primers: 60 Vbeta forward and 13 Jbeta reverse. Data came from immunoSEQ multiplex PCR; TCRdb stores just in-frame clones and leaves some out. The sample contains 120,000 or so clones, 75% of which appear only once. The clonotype comes from a woman aged 40 to 50 in good health and CMV-seropositive. Sequencing was carried out using PBMCs.

Here the CDR3 DNA reads TGTGCCAGTGGCCCGAGGAGCACTGTTAACTATGGCTACACCTTC. Translated, it gives CASGPRSTVNYGYTF. This chain connects TRBV19 to TRBJ1-2; D unresolved. V was trimmed by 8 bases and J by 1 base, leaving 17 bases between them. The CDR3 runs 15 residues. CDR1 and CDR2 (germline): LNHDA, SQIVND (reference sequence).